The entry below gives a single TCR beta chain sequence along with its context. These data belong to a study of technical replicates of blood from a handful of donors. TCRdb keeps only in-frame clones here, not all; method: immunoSEQ multiplex PCR. The data contain tens of thousands of clones, about 93% of them singletons. This CDR3 has 16 amino acids. Germline V gene data show CDR1 as MGHDK and CDR2 as SYGVNS. V dropped 3 bases and J dropped 0 bases, with 11 bases sitting between them. V gene TRBV25-1 combines with J gene TRBJ1-4; weak D call: TRBD1 (5 bases). This receptor was identified in a human donor in good health. Source material: T cells isolated from PBMCs. The CDR3 protein is CASSEVEGSTNEKLFF. CDR3 DNA sequence: TGTGCCAGCAGTGAGGTGGAGGGGTCAACTAATGAAAAACTGTTTTTT.